Here is one T cell receptor beta chain with its context. Its antigen is currently unknown. The data derive from a study of T cell responses to AZD1222 COVID-19 vaccine. The assay was immunoSEQ multiplex PCR, and TCRdb's table has in-frame clones only and misses some. The repertoire consists of 150,000 to 200,000 clones, with 85% to 90% occurring once and the leading ten covering 1.5% to 2%. This CDR3 has 15 residues. Per the germline V gene, CDR1 is MDHEN and CDR2 is SYDVKM. V lost 7 bases, J lost 1 base, and 8 bases stayed unmatched. General study findings and limits: Baseline serology detected seropositivity in only six AZD1222 recipients. Dominant at 160-218 and 743-854, vaccine-associated CD4 TCRs also spanned spike. The breadth and depth of Spike-specific TCRs increased once two AZD1222 doses had been given. It should be noted that donors were predominantly white British and more often female, and clonal diversity was possibly underestimated.

The TCR originated in an adult in good health. The specimen comprised peripheral blood, sampled on day 0 of AZD1222 vaccination. The rearrangement links TRBV28 to TRBJ2-3; 7 bases agree with TRBD2. The CDR3 region has the DNA TGTGCCAGCAATGCACCCGCGGGGGGCACAGATACGCAGTATTTT. Translating gives CASNAPAGGTDTQYF. Variable domain in full (rest from reference TRBV28 and TRBJ2-3): DVKVTQSSRYLVKRTGEKVFLECVQDMDHENMFWYRQDPGLGLRLIYFSYDVKMKEKGDIPEGYSVSREKKERFSLILESASTNQTSMYLCASNAPAGGTDTQYFGPGTRLTVL.